This T cell receptor (beta chain) stems from a study of blood T cell repertoires in COVID-19. The V end lost 3 bases, the J end lost 3 bases, and 24 bases lay between the germline ends. This CDR3 is 18 amino acids long. CDR1 is MDHEN, CDR2 SYDVKM, per germline. The repertoire was sequenced with immunoSEQ multiplex PCR; TCRdb's copy has only in-frame clones and lacks some. The sample gives roughly 180,000 clones, 79% of which show up once; 8.1% is in the top ten. This chain joins TRBV28 and TRBJ2-7, with D possibly TRBD1 on 6 matching bases. The TCR sequence derives from a woman aged 55-70 years with COVID-19, enrolled during active disease. Specimen: peripheral blood. The CDR3 nucleotides are TGTGCCAGCAGTTTGGGGGTCGGTGGGGGCGTTCTTGACTACGAGCAGTACTTC. Translating gives CASSLGVGGGVLDYEQYF.